A single sample gave rise to the 16 T cell receptor beta chains below, sequenced in a study of blood T cell repertoires in COVID-19. TCRdb keeps only in-frame clones here, not all; method: immunoSEQ multiplex PCR. Counted here are 150,000 to 200,000 clones, roughly 82% occurring once; the ten biggest clones make up under 5.5%. Source material: peripheral blood. All receptors come from a woman in her twenties or thirties with acute or convalescent COVID-19.

This chain uses TRBV5-1 with TRBJ2-6; D is ambiguous. Trimming stripped 4 bases from V and 4 bases from J, with 9 bases between. This CDR3 has 14 amino acids. Germline CDR1 is SGHRS and CDR2 is YFSETQ. CDR3 region: CASSPLQGANVLTF. CDR3 DNA sequence: TGCGCCAGCAGCCCCCTCCAGGGGGCCAACGTCCTGACTTTC.

The gene calls are TRBV29-1 and TRBJ2-2, with TRBD1 as a possible D gene (6 bases). CDR3 size: 14 residues. Per germline, CDR1 SQVTM and CDR2 ANQGSEA. The V end lost 8 bases, the J end lost 3 bases, and 16 bases lay between the germline ends. As DNA, the CDR3 is TGCAGCTACACAACCACAGGGTACACCGGGGAGCTGTTTTTT. Amino acids: CSYTTTGYTGELFF.

The chain carries TRBV9 and TRBJ2-2; TRBD2 might be the D (6 bases). The germline V gene encodes CDR1 SGDLS and CDR2 YYNGEE. The CDR3 length is 15 residues. Between the trimmed V and J ends, which lost 3 bases and 7 bases, there was a span of 16 bases. The CDR3: CASSGGTARGGELFF. As DNA, the CDR3 is TGTGCCAGCAGCGGGGGGACTGCCCGGGGCGGGGAGCTGTTTTTT. Combining the CDR3 with reference TRBV9 and TRBJ2-2 gives the whole variable domain DSGVTQTPKHLITATGQRVTLRCSPRSGDLSVYWYQQSLDQGLQFLIQYYNGEERAKGNILERFSAQQFPDLHSELNLSSLELGDSALYFCASSGGTARGGELFFGEGSRLTVL.

V is TRBV20-1 and J is TRBJ1-2; tentatively, D is TRBD1 (5 bases). Germline V lookup: CDR1 DFQATT, CDR2 SNEGSKA (reference sequence). The V gene lost 7 bases and the J gene lost 6 bases, with 12 bases spanning the gap. This CDR3 contains 11 residues. CDR3 bases: TGCAGTGTCAGGGTATCCAATGGCTACACCTTC. Translating it yields CSVRVSNGYTF.

The rearrangement links TRBV18 to TRBJ2-6; TRBD1 might be the D (6 bases). Trimming pared 3 bases from V and 4 bases from J, leaving 16 bases between. There are 17 residues in the CDR3. Germline values: CDR1 KGHSH, CDR2 LQKENI. The CDR3 reads CASSPGAWGSGANVLTF. In nucleotides, the CDR3 is TGTGCCAGCTCACCGGGGGCCTGGGGCTCAGGGGCCAACGTCCTGACTTTC.

V is TRBV9 and J is TRBJ2-5, with D perhaps TRBD1 (5 bases). The CDR3 is 14 residues long. Germline V gene sequence: CDR1 SGDLS, CDR2 YYNGEE. V lost 0 bases and J 2 bases, leaving 8 bases between the germline ends. CDR3 sequence (DNA): TGTGCCAGCAGCGTAGGCAGGGCTCAAGAGACCCAGTACTTC. This gives the protein CASSVGRAQETQYF. Drawing the rest from reference TRBV9 and TRBJ2-5, the complete variable domain is DSGVTQTPKHLITATGQRVTLRCSPRSGDLSVYWYQQSLDQGLQFLIQYYNGEERAKGNILERFSAQQFPDLHSELNLSSLELGDSALYFCASSVGRAQETQYFGPGTRLLVL.

This clone was counted between two and nine times. This rearrangement joins TRBV5-1 to TRBJ2-1; no firm D call. V was cut by 0 bases and J by 13 bases, with 14 bases left in between. This CDR3 is built from 13 residues. The germline gives CDR1 SGHRS, CDR2 YFSETQ. This CDR3 reads CASSLAVVSDQFF. Written as DNA, the CDR3 is TGCGCCAGCAGCTTGGCCGTAGTAAGCGATCAGTTCTTC.

J is TRBJ2-5 and V is TRBV15, with 12 bases identical to TRBD2. Per the germline V gene, CDR1 is LNHNV and CDR2 is YYDKDF (reference sequence). This CDR3 comprises 16 residues. V dropped 2 bases and J dropped 4; count of bases not matched to a gene: 5. The CDR3, as DNA: TGTGCCACCAGCAGACAGACTAGCGGGGGTCGAGAGACCCAGTACTTC. Protein: CATSRQTSGGRETQYF.

The V and J genes are TRBV28 and TRBJ1-4, with TRBD1 matching over 10 bases. The germline V gene encodes CDR1 MDHEN and CDR2 SYDVKM. The CDR3 has 15 residues. V was clipped by 10 bases and J by 8 bases; unmatched bases: 13. The CDR3 loop is CATIDWTGGREKLFF. The DNA of the CDR3 is TGTGCCACCATTGACTGGACAGGGGGAAGAGAAAAACTGTTTTTT.

This chain uses TRBV6-5 with TRBJ1-5; perhaps TRBD1 as D (6 bases). The CDR3 covers 14 residues. Germline values: CDR1 MNHEY, CDR2 SVGAGI. The V and J ends lost 3 bases and 6 bases respectively, with 12 bases between them. Here the CDR3 reads CASSYLGAGQPQHF. CDR3 sequence (DNA): TGTGCCAGCAGTTATTTGGGGGCTGGTCAGCCCCAGCATTTT.

V gene TRBV19 combines with J gene TRBJ2-1, with 11 bases that match TRBD2. Per the germline V gene, CDR1 is LNHDA and CDR2 is SQIVND (reference sequence). The CDR3 has 16 amino acids. V gave up 4 bases and J gave up 5 bases; unmatched junction bases: 7. For the CDR3, the DNA is TGTGCCAGTAGTACGGGACTAGCGGACACCAACAATGAGCAGTTCTTC. Protein: CASSTGLADTNNEQFF.

This rearrangement joins TRBV19 to TRBJ1-1; D not certain. Germline V gene lookup returns CDR1 LNHDA and CDR2 SQIVND (reference sequence). Deletions cut 8 bases from V and 1 base from J, with 11 bases between. There are 13 residues in the CDR3. The CDR3 loop is CASAPTRNTEAFF. CDR3 in DNA: TGTGCCAGTGCACCGACAAGGAACACTGAAGCTTTCTTT.

The rearrangement joins TRBV4-1 to TRBJ2-1; 9 nucleotides align to TRBD2. This CDR3 comprises 19 residues. Per germline, CDR1 MGHRA and CDR2 YSYEKL. With V trimmed by 0 bases and J by 4 bases, 13 bases remained unmatched. CDR3 DNA: TGCGCCAGCAGCCAAGAGCGCACCGGCGGGAGGGTCGGTTACAATGAGCAGTTCTTC. It is translated as CASSQERTGGRVGYNEQFF.

The CDR3 DNA reads as TGTGCCAGCAGGGCCGGGACTCACTACGAGCAGTACTTC. Residues: CASRAGTHYEQYF. The chain recombines TRBV5-6 with TRBJ2-7; TRBD2 might be the D (6 bases). V gave up 5 bases and J gave up 3 bases, with 12 bases separating them. Germline V gene sequence: CDR1 SGHDT, CDR2 YYEEEE. CDR3 length equals 13 residues.

The DNA for the CDR3 is TGTGCCAGCGGGAAGTCGGGAGGGTGGACTGAAGCTTTCTTT. Its protein product is CASGKSGGWTEAFF. The chain combines TRBV2 with TRBJ1-1; the D is unclear. The V gene's germline CDR1 is SNHLY and CDR2 FYNNEI. The CDR3 spans 14 residues. V was cut by 8 bases and J by 5 bases, with 18 bases left in between. The variable domain in full, completed from reference TRBV2 and TRBJ1-1, reads EPEVTQTPSHQVTQMGQEVILRCVPISNHLYFYWYRQILGQKVEFLVSFYNNEISEKSEIFDDQFSVERPDGSNFTLKIRSTKLEDSAMYFCASGKSGGWTEAFFGQGTRLTVV.

In the case of this clone: Different DNA sequences within this sample yield the same CDR3. The chain links TRBV11-2 to TRBJ1-2, with D possibly being TRBD1 (5 bases). Germline-derived CDR1 and CDR2 are SGHAT and FQNNGV. The CDR3 covers 13 residues. V lost 1 base and J lost 5, with 8 bases in between. CDR3 in amino acids: CASSLAGKYGYTF. DNA of the CDR3: TGTGCCAGCAGCTTAGCAGGGAAATATGGCTACACCTTC. The whole variable domain, remainder taken from reference TRBV11-2 and TRBJ1-2, is EAGVAQSPRYKIIEKRQSVAFWCNPISGHATLYWYQQILGQGPKLLIQFQNNGVVDDSQLPKDRFSAERLKGVDSTLKIQPAKLEDSAVYLCASSLAGKYGYTFGSGTRLTVV.